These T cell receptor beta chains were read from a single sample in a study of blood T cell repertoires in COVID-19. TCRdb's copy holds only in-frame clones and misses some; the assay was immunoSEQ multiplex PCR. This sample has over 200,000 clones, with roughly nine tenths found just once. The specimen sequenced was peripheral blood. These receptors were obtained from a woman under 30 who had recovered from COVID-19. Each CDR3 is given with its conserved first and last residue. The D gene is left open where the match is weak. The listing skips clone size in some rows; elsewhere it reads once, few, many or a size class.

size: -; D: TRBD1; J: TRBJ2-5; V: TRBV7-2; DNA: TGTGCCAGCAGCTTAGGTGCGACAGGGTGGCAAGAGACCCAGTACTTC; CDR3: CASSLGATGWQETQYF
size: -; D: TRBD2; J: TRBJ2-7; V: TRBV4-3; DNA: TGCGCCAGCAGCCGCGGGGCGGGAGGAGGGGACGAGCAGTACTTC; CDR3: CASSRGAGGGDEQYF
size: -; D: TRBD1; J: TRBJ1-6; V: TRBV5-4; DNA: TGTGCCAGCAGACCTACCTGGACAGGGGACTCACCCCTCCACTTT; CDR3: CASRPTWTGDSPLHF
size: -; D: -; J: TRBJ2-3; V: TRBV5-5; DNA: TGTGCCAGCAGCTCCGTTATAGCGCGCACAGATACGCAGTATTTT; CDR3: CASSSVIARTDTQYF
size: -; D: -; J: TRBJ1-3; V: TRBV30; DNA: TGTGCCTGGAGCCTCACGACAAGCGGCTCTGGAAACACCATATATTTT; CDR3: CAWSLTTSGSGNTIYF
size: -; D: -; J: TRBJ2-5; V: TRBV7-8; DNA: TGTGCCAGCAGCTTACGAGAGTCTGGAGAGACCCAGTACTTC; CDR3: CASSLRESGETQYF
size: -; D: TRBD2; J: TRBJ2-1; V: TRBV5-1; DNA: TGCGCCAGCAGCCCGGTAGCGGGAGGGCTTGGTGAGCAGTTCTTC; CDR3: CASSPVAGGLGEQFF
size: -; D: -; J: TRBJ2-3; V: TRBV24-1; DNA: TGTGCCACCAGTGTATCAGGGAAGGGCACAGATACGCAGTATTTT; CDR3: CATSVSGKGTDTQYF
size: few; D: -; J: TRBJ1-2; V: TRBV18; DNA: TGTGCCAGCTCCCCCCCCGAGGACTCCTATGGCTACACCTTC; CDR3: CASSPPEDSYGYTF
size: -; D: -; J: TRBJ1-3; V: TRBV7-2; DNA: TGTGCCAGCAGCTTAGCGTGGAGGGCTGGAAACACCATATATTTT; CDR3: CASSLAWRAGNTIYF
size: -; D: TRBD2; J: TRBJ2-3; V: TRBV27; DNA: TGTGCCAGCAGCCGCAACCGAGATACTAGCGGGTACAGGAATACGCAGTATTTT; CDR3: CASSRNRDTSGYRNTQYF
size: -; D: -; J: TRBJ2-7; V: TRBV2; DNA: TGTGCCAGCAGTGGTAGCTCCTACGAGCAGTACTTC; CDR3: CASSGSSYEQYF
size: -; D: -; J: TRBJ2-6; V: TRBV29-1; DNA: TGCAGCGTTCTACAGGGCTCTGGGGCCAACGTCCTGACTTTC; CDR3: CSVLQGSGANVLTF
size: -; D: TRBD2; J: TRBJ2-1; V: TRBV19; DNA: TGTGCCAGTAGTTCAGCTAGCGGGAGGGATGAGCAGTTCTTC; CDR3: CASSSASGRDEQFF
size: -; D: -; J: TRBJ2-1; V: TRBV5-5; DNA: TGTGCCAGCAGCTTCGGATGGGGGGGCGTATACAATGAGCAGTTCTTC; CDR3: CASSFGWGGVYNEQFF
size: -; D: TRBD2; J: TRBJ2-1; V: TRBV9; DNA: TGTGCCAGCATCCGTCCCGGGACTAGCGGGAACTCCTACAATGAGCAGTTCTTC; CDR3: CASIRPGTSGNSYNEQFF
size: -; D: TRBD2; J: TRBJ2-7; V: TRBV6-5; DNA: TGTGCCAGCAGTCTAGCGGGCTACGAGCAGTACTTC; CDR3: CASSLAGYEQYF
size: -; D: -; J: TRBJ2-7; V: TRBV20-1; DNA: TGCAGTGGATCAGGGGCCTACGAGCAGTACTTC; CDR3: CSGSGAYEQYF
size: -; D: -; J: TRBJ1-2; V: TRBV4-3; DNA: TGCGCCAGCAGCCAAGATAACAGGGCGTGGGATGGCTACACCTTC; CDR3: CASSQDNRAWDGYTF
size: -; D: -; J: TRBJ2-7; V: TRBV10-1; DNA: TGCGCCAGCAGTGACGCGGGCCTCGAGCAGTACTTC; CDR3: CASSDAGLEQYF
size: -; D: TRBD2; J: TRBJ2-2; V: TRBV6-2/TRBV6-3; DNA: TGTGCCAGCAGTTACTGGACTAGCGGGAACGGGGAGCTGTTTTTT; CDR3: CASSYWTSGNGELFF
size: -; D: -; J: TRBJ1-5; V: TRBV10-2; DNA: TGCGCCACCCAGGTCGGGGGTCGTTATAGCAATCAGCCCCAGCATTTT; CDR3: CATQVGGRYSNQPQHF
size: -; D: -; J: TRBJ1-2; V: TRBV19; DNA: TGTGCCAGTAGAACGGGGGGGACGGGCTATGGCTACACCTTC; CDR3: CASRTGGTGYGYTF